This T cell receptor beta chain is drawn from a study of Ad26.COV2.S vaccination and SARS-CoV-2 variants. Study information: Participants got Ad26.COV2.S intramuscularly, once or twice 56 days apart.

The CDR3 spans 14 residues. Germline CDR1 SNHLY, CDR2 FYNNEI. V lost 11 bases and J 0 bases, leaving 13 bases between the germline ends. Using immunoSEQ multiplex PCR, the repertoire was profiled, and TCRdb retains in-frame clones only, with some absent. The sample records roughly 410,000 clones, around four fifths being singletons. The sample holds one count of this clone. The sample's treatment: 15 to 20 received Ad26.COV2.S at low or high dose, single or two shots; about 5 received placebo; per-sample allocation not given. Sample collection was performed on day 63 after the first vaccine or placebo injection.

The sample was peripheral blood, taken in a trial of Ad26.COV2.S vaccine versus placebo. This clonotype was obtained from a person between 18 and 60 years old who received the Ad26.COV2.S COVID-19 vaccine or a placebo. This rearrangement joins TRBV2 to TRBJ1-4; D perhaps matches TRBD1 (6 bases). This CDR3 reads CAGGQNPTNEKLFF. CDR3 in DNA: TGTGCCGGGGGCCAGAACCCAACTAATGAAAAACTGTTTTTT.